One and the same sample provided the 14 T cell receptor beta chains below, sequenced in a study of T cell repertoires in cytomegalovirus infection. TCRdb reprocessed the reads with MiXCR, giving one entry per CDR3 protein. The repertoire holds about 240,000 distinct CDR3 sequences, with 9% to 15% as singletons. Sequences were obtained from PBMCs. These receptor sequences come from a human donor in good health (CMV status not recorded). Some clones in this sample may be carry-over from other donors' samples.

This clonotype has a count of ten or more. The V gene is TRBV19, the J gene TRBJ2-6; 8 bases fit TRBD1. The CDR3 sequence is 19 residues long. Germline CDR1 LNHDA, CDR2 SQIVND (reference sequence). The J segment lost 1 base and the V segment lost 4 bases, leaving 12 bases of the junction unmatched. DNA of the CDR3: TGTGCCAGTAGTAGAGACAGGGGATCCCCGGAGTCTGGGGCCAACGTCCTGACTTTC. Amino acids: CASSRDRGSPESGANVLTF.

This clonotype has ten or more counts. The chain links TRBV19 to TRBJ2-2; perhaps TRBD2 as D (5 bases). Germline V CDR1 and CDR2: LNHDA, SQIVND (reference sequence). Trimming stripped 11 bases from V and 5 bases from J, with 21 bases between. CDR3 length equals 15 residues. The CDR3 loop is CAGCLQRSLTGELFF. As DNA, the CDR3 is TGTGCCGGCTGCCTCCAGCGGTCATTAACCGGGGAGCTGTTTTTT.

At least ten counts were recorded for this clonotype. V and J are TRBV12-3 or TRBV12-4 and TRBJ1-5, with D hard to call. This CDR3 is built from 12 residues. The V and J ends lost 6 bases and 4 bases respectively, with 7 bases between them. The CDR3 loop is CASSQVNQPQHF. The CDR3 bases are TGTGCCAGCAGCCAAGTGAATCAGCCCCAGCATTTT.

This clonotype has a count of ten or more. This chain links TRBV20-1 with TRBJ1-5; D ambiguous. The length of the CDR3 is 17 residues. V lost 0 bases and J lost 2, with 17 bases in between. Germline CDR1 DFQATT, CDR2 SNEGSKA (reference sequence). The CDR3 bases are TGCAGTGCTAGAGATGGGCCCCAAGATTTGGGCAATCAGCCCCAGCATTTT. Translated, it gives CSARDGPQDLGNQPQHF.

In this sample, this clonotype turned up many times. The J gene is TRBJ2-3, the V gene TRBV7-2; D remains unclear. CDR1 and CDR2 from the germline V gene are SGHTA and FQGNSA. Trimming cost V 1 base and J 3 bases, with 8 bases left between them. The CDR3 covers 14 residues. The CDR3 protein is CASSLGRWTDTQYF. CDR3 DNA sequence: TGTGCCAGCAGCTTAGGCAGGTGGACAGATACGCAGTATTTT. Full variable domain (outside the CDR3, taken from reference TRBV7-2 and TRBJ2-3): GAGVSQSPSNKVTEKGKDVELRCDPISGHTALYWYRQSLGQGLEFLIYFQGNSAPDKSGLPSDRFSAERTGGSVSTLTIQRTQQEDSAVYLCASSLGRWTDTQYFGPGTRLTVL.

There are many counts of this clonotype. J is TRBJ2-1 and V is TRBV7-9, with D unclear. This CDR3 has 10 residues. V was cut by 8 bases and J by 7 bases, with 6 bases left in between. CDR1 is SEHNR and CDR2 is FQNEAQ in the germline V gene (reference sequence). This chain's CDR3 is CASSPNEQFF. The DNA of the CDR3 is TGTGCCAGCTCCCCTAATGAGCAGTTCTTC. The variable domain in full, with the rest retrieved from reference TRBV7-9 and TRBJ2-1, is DTGVSQNPRHKITKRGQNVTFRCDPISEHNRLYWYRQTLGQGPEFLTYFQNEAQLEKSRLLSDRFSAERPKGSFSTLEIQRTEQGDSAMYLCASSPNEQFFGPGTRLTVL.

In its sample, this clonotype was seen many times. The chain recombines TRBV5-5 with TRBJ2-2, with 7 positions matching TRBD1. The CDR3 consists of 15 residues. Germline V gene lookup returns CDR1 SGHKS and CDR2 YYEKEE (reference sequence). V trimming: 2 bases; J trimming: 2 bases; junction bases outside the gene matches: 3. The CDR3 loop reads CASSFQGGNTGELFF. CDR3 sequence (DNA): TGTGCCAGCAGCTTTCAAGGGGGCAACACCGGGGAGCTGTTTTTT.

This clonotype has ten or more counts. The chain uses TRBV7-2 and TRBJ2-4, with TRBD2 matching 12 bases. Per the germline V gene, CDR1 is SGHTA and CDR2 is FQGNSA. The CDR3 contains 17 residues. Trimming removed 2 bases from V and 8 bases from J; junction bases left unmatched: 10. The CDR3 reads CASSLMPSGGAGDIQYF. The CDR3 nucleotides are TGTGCCAGCAGCTTAATGCCTAGCGGGGGGGCCGGAGACATTCAGTACTTC.

This clonotype was detected ten times or more. The V and J genes are TRBV7-2 and TRBJ2-3; D ambiguous. Trimming cost V 3 bases and J 6 bases, with 10 bases left between them. Germline values: CDR1 SGHTA, CDR2 FQGNSA. This CDR3 has 13 amino acids. CDR3 nucleotides: TGTGCCAGCAGCTTGGCCCTATTGGATACGCAGTATTTT. The encoded protein is CASSLALLDTQYF.

This clonotype was detected a few times. The gene calls are TRBV6-5 and TRBJ2-2; possible D gene TRBD1, 6 bases. Germline V gene sequence: CDR1 MNHEY, CDR2 SVGAGI. The V end lost 2 bases, the J end lost 7 bases, and 14 bases lay between the germline ends. The CDR3 extends over 15 amino acids. In DNA form, the CDR3 reads TGTGCCAGCAGTTACAGCTCAGGGGCGGACGGGGAGCTGTTTTTT. Amino acids: CASSYSSGADGELFF.

This rearrangement joins TRBV5-1 to TRBJ2-7, with 9 nucleotides matching TRBD1. Per the germline V gene, CDR1 is SGHRS and CDR2 is YFSETQ. Trimming took 0 bases from V and 6 from J; bases not matched to a gene: 7. This CDR3 is built from 15 residues. CDR3 sequence reads: CASSLDGQGTGEQYF. CDR3 bases: TGCGCCAGCAGCTTGGATGGACAGGGGACAGGCGAGCAGTACTTC.

This clonotype was recorded many times. The chain recombines TRBV12-5 with TRBJ1-1; D perhaps matches TRBD1 (6 bases). V dropped 5 bases and J dropped 5 bases, with 12 bases sitting between them. The CDR3 loop spans 13 amino acids. Looked up from germline, CDR1 is LGHNT and CDR2 is FRNRAP. In nucleotides, the CDR3 is TGTGCTAGTGGTCTTGGACAGCTGACTGAAGCTTTCTTT. Amino acid sequence: CASGLGQLTEAFF.

The V call is TRBV19, the J call TRBJ2-5; D might be TRBD1 (6 bases). Trimming cost V 7 bases and J 5 bases, with 11 bases left between them. The CDR3 extends over 12 amino acids. The germline V gene encodes CDR1 LNHDA and CDR2 SQIVND (reference sequence). The CDR3 sequence: CASIGGIETQYF. The CDR3 nucleotides are TGTGCCAGTATAGGGGGTATCGAGACCCAGTACTTC.

In this sample, this clonotype turned up many times. The V and J genes are TRBV15 and TRBJ1-5; D is unclear. Germline loops: CDR1 LNHNV, CDR2 YYDKDF (reference sequence). V gave up 0 bases and J gave up 0 bases, with 12 bases separating them. The CDR3 contains 17 residues. The CDR3 nucleotides are TGTGCCACCAGCAGAGATCGGTCAGGACTTAGCAATCAGCCCCAGCATTTT. Translation: CATSRDRSGLSNQPQHF.